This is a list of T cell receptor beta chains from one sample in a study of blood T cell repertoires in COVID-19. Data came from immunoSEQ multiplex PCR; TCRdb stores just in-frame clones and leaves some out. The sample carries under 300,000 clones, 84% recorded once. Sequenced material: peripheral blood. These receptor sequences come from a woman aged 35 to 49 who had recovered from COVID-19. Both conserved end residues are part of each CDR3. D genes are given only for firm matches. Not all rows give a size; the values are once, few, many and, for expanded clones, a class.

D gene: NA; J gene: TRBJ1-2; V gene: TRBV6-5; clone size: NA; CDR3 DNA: TGTGCCAGCCCCGGGGACTATGGCTACACCTTC; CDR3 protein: CASPGDYGYTF
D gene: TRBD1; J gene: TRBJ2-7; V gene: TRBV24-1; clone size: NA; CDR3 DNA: TGTGCCACCAGGGACAGGGGGCCAAACTACGAGCAGTACTTC; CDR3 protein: CATRDRGPNYEQYF
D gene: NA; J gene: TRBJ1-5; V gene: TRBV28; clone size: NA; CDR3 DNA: TGTGCCAGCAGTTTATGGTCCGCGGTAGGACCCCAGCATTTT; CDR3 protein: CASSLWSAVGPQHF
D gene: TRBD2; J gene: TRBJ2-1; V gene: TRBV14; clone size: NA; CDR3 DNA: TGTGCCAGCAGCCAACTGCCCGGGTTGAGCGGGGGATACAATGAGCAGTTCTTC; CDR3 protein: CASSQLPGLSGGYNEQFF
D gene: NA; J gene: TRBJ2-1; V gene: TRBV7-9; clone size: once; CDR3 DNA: TGTGCCAGCAGCCCCGTGAAGGGGGCCTACAATGAGCAGTTCTTC; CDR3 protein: CASSPVKGAYNEQFF
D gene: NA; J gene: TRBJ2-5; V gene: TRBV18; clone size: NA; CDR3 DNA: TGTGCCAGCTCACCACCCCGTGTCCCCGAGCGTTTTGAGACCCAGTACTTC; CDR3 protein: CASSPPRVPERFETQYF
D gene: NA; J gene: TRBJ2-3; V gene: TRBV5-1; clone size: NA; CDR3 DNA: TGCGCCAGCAGCTTGGTGGGTAACAGGGTAACAGATACGCAGTATTTT; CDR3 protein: CASSLVGNRVTDTQYF
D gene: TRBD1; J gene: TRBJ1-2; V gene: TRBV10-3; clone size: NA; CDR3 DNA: TGTGCCATCAAGACAGGGGATGCTGATGGCTACACCTTC; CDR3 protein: CAIKTGDADGYTF
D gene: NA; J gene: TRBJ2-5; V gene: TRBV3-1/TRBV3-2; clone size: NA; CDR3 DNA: TGTGCCAGCAGCCAAGCGCCGGACAGACAAGAGACCCAGTACTTC; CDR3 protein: CASSQAPDRQETQYF
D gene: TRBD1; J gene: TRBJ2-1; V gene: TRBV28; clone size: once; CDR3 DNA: TGTGCCAGCAGTCCCGGGGGACAGGGGAGGAGCGAGCAGTTCTTC; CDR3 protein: CASSPGGQGRSEQFF
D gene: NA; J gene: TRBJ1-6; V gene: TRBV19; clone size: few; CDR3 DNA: TGTGCCAGTAGACATTACAGGGATAATTCACCCCTCCACTTT; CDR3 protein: CASRHYRDNSPLHF
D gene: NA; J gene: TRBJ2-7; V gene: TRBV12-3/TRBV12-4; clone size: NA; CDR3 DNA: TGTGCCAGTCGGGGGGCTGCCTACGAGCAGTACTTC; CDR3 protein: CASRGAAYEQYF
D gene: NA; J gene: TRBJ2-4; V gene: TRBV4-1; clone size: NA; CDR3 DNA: TGCGCCAGCAGCCAGGGGTCGGGGGATTCGGGCAAAAACATTCAGTACTTC; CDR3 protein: CASSQGSGDSGKNIQYF
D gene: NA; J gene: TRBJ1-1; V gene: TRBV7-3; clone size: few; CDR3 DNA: TGTGCCAGCAGCTCGACAGCTTCAATGAACACTGAAGCTTTCTTT; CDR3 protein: CASSSTASMNTEAFF
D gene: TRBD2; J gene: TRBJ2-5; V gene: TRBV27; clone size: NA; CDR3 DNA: TGTGCCAGCAGATTAGCGGGGGGGCTCCCCCAAGAGACCCAGTACTTC; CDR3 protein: CASRLAGGLPQETQYF
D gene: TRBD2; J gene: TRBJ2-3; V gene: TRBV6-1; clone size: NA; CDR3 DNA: TGTGCCAGCAGTGAATTAGCGGGACGGGGCACGCAGTATTTT; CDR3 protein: CASSELAGRGTQYF
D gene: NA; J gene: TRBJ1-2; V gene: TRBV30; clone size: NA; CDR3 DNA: TGTGCCTGGAGTTCGCGGGCCCTCCCCCACTATGGCTACACCTTC; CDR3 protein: CAWSSRALPHYGYTF
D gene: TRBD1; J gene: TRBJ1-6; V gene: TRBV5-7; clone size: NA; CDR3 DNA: TGTGCCAGCAGGATTACTTGGACAGGGTGGGAGGATTCACCCCTCCACTTT; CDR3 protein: CASRITWTGWEDSPLHF
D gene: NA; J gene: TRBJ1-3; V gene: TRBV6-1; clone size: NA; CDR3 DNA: TGTGCCAGCAGTGAACGTGGAGGGCCCTCCACCATATATTTT; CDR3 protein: CASSERGGPSTIYF
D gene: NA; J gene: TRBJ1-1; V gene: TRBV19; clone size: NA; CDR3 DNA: TGTGCCAGTAGTATTGCAGGGGAGAGGACTGAAGCTTTCTTT; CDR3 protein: CASSIAGERTEAFF
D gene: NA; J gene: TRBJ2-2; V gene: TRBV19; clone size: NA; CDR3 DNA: TGTGCCAGTAGCTGGATCAGGGGACCAACGAACACCGGGGAGCTGTTTTTT; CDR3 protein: CASSWIRGPTNTGELFF
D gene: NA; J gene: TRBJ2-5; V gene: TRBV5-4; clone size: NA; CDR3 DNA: TGTGCCAGCAGCCACAGGGGGGGGGCCACCCAGTACTTC; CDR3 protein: CASSHRGGATQYF
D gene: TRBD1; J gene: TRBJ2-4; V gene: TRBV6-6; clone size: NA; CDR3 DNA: TGTGCCAGCACCAGACAGGGTGGGCCGAAAAACATTCAGTACTTC; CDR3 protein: CASTRQGGPKNIQYF
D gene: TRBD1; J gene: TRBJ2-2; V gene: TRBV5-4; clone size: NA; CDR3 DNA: TGTGCCAGCAGCTTGGGGTGGGACAGGGGCACCGGGGAGCTGTTTTTT; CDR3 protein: CASSLGWDRGTGELFF
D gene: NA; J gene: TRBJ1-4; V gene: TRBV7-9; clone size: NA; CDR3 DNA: TGTGCCAGCAGCACTTCTTCCGGACAGTTTAATGAAAAACTGTTTTTT; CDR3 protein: CASSTSSGQFNEKLFF
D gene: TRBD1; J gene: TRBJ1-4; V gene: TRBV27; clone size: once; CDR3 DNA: TGTGCCAGCAGGGACAGGGAAAAACTGTTTTTT; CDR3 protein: CASRDREKLFF
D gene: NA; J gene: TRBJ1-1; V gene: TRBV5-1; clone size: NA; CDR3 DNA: TGCGCCAGCAGCTTGGCCGGCGAGGGTAGAGAAGCTTTCTTT; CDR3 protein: CASSLAGEGREAFF
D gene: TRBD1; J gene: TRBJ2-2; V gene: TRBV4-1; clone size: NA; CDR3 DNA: TGCGCCAGCAGCCAGGGACAGGGGGAATCGTTCGGGGAGCTGTTTTTT; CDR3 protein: CASSQGQGESFGELFF
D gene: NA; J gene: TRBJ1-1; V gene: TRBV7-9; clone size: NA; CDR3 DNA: TGTGCCAGCAGCTTAGGGAGGCTAGGGAACACTGAAGCTTTCTTT; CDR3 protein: CASSLGRLGNTEAFF
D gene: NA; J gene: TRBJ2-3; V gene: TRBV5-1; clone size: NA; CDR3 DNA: TGCGCCAGCAGCTTGGGCCTAGGCGGGGTCACAGATACGCAGTATTTT; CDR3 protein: CASSLGLGGVTDTQYF
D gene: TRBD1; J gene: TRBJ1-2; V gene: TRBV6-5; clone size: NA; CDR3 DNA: TGTGCCAGCAGCAAACAGGGGGATGGCTACACCTTC; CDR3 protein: CASSKQGDGYTF
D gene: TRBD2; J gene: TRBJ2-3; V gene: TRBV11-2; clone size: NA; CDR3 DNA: TGTGCCAGCAGCTTAGAGCTAGCGGGGGGCACAGATACGCAGTATTTT; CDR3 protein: CASSLELAGGTDTQYF
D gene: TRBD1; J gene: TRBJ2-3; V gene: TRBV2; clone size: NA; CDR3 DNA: TGTGCCAGCATCCGGGACAGGGCCGATACGCAGTATTTT; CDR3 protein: CASIRDRADTQYF
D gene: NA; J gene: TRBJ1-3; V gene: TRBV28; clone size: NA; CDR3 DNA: TGTGCCAGCAGCCGCCGACAGGCCAACTCTGGAAACACCATATATTTT; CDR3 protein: CASSRRQANSGNTIYF
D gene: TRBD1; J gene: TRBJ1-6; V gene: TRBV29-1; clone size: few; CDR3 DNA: TGCAGCGGGGACAGGGTTTATAATTCACCCCTCCACTTT; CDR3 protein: CSGDRVYNSPLHF
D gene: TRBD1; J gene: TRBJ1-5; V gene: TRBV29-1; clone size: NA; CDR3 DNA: TGCAGCGTAGCTGACAGGGGGCTTCAGCCCCAGCATTTT; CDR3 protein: CSVADRGLQPQHF
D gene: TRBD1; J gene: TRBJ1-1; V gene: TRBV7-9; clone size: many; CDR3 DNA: TGTGCCAGCAGCCCCTTTGGACAGGGTCTAGCTTTCTTT; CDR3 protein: CASSPFGQGLAFF
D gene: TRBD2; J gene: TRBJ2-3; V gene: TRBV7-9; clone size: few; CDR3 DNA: TGTGCCAGCAGCTTAGGGACTAGAAATACAGATACGCAGTATTTT; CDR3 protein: CASSLGTRNTDTQYF
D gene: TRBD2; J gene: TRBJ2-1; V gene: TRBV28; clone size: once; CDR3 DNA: TGTGCCAGCAGTTCCCCAGGTGGGGAGCGGGGGGGTATAAACAATGAGCAGTTCTTC; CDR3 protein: CASSSPGGERGGINNEQFF
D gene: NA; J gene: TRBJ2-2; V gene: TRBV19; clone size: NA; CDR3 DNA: TGTGCCAGTACCCCAAACAGGGTTTGGACCGGGGAGCTGTTTTTT; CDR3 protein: CASTPNRVWTGELFF
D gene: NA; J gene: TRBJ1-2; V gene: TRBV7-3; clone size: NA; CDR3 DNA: TGTGCCAGCAGCCCCGGGGGGGGCAGGTATGGCTACACCTTC; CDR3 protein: CASSPGGGRYGYTF
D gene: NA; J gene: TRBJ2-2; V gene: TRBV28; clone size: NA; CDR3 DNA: TGTGCCAGCAGTTTATGGGTGCCTCAGGGAACCGGGGAGCTGTTTTTT; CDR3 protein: CASSLWVPQGTGELFF
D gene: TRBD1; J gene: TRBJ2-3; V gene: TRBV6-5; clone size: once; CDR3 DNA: TGTGCCAGCAGACTGGGACAGGGGACAGATACGCAGTATTTT; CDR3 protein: CASRLGQGTDTQYF
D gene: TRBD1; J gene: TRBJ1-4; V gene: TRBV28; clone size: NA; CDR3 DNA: TGTGCCAGCAGTTTAGGGTACAGGGGGGCCAATGAAAAACTGTTTTTT; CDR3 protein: CASSLGYRGANEKLFF
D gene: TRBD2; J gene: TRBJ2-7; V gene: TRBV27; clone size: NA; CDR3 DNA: TGTGCCAGCAGTTCCTCCGGGGGGGATAGCGGGGTCCACGAGCAGTACTTC; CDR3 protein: CASSSSGGDSGVHEQYF